The rows below give T cell receptor beta chains drawn from one sample of a study of response to subunit inactivated influenza vaccine. TCRdb used MiXCR to reprocess the RT-PCR reads, holding one entry per CDR3 protein. The sample shows hundreds of thousands of distinct CDR3 sequences, roughly 8.2% of them seen only once. Sequences were derived from PBMCs from blood, sampled around 25 months after vaccination. The receptors originated from a man between 45 and 75 years old who received an inactivated influenza vaccine. Each CDR3 is given with its conserved first and last residue. Each record gives: J gene, D gene, V gene, clone size, CDR3 DNA, CDR3 protein. D genes are given only for firm matches. Where a row states a size, it is once, few, many or the class of an expanded clone; other rows omit it.

TRBJ2-1 TRBD2 TRBV3-1 NA TGTGCCAGCAGCCAAGGACTAGCGGGAGTCCTCGGGGCCCCGGTCTTC CASSQGLAGVLGAPVF
TRBJ1-1 NA TRBV20-1 many TGCAGTGCTAAAGAGAGGAGTCAGAGGACTGAAGCTTTCTTT CSAKERSQRTEAFF
TRBJ2-3 NA TRBV28 NA TGTGCCAGCAGCAAATCCGTAGGGGCAGGTGGCACAGATACGCAGTATTTT CASSKSVGAGGTDTQYF
TRBJ2-3 NA TRBV27 many TGTGCCAGCCAAACGGCGGGTGGCACAGATACGCAGTATTTT CASQTAGGTDTQYF
TRBJ2-5 TRBD1 TRBV5-1 NA TGCGCCAGCAGCGGCGGGACAGGGGGCCAAGAGACCCAGTACTTC CASSGGTGGQETQYF
TRBJ2-3 NA TRBV29-1 many TGCAGCGTGGGAGGAGGCTCGAACCTTGGGACAGATACGCAGTATTTT CSVGGGSNLGTDTQYF
TRBJ2-2 TRBD2 TRBV5-4 NA TGTGCCAGCAGCTTGGCCTTGGTTAGCGGGAAAACCGGGGAGCTGTTTTTT CASSLALVSGKTGELFF
TRBJ2-1 NA TRBV20-1 NA TGCAGTGCAATAAGTCCGGACCGACCCTTCAATGAGCAGTTCTTC CSAISPDRPFNEQFF
TRBJ1-6 NA TRBV7-9 NA TGTGCCAGCAGCTCCAGACCCAATTCACCCCTCCACTTT CASSSRPNSPLHF
TRBJ2-1 NA TRBV19 few TGTGCCAGTAGTGTGAGGGCAGATGAGCAGTTCTTC CASSVRADEQFF
TRBJ2-1 NA TRBV6-2/TRBV6-3 few TGTGCCAGCACGTCGGCGGGGTCCTACAATGAGCAGTTCTTC CASTSAGSYNEQFF
TRBJ1-1 NA TRBV7-2 many TGTGCCAGCAGCTCGGACCGGAACACTGAAGCTTTCTTT CASSSDRNTEAFF
TRBJ2-2 NA TRBV11-1 many TGTGCCAGCAGCCCCGGAGGTTGGGGGCGTAACACCGGGGAGCTGTTTTTT CASSPGGWGRNTGELFF
TRBJ2-2 NA TRBV12-3/TRBV12-4 NA TGTGCCAGCAGTTTTGTCCAAATATCCACCGGGGAGCTGTTTTTT CASSFVQISTGELFF
TRBJ2-7 NA TRBV7-2 many TGTGCCAGCAGCTCACTGGGACGGAGGGACGAGCAGTACTTC CASSSLGRRDEQYF
TRBJ2-1 NA TRBV24-1 many TGTGCCACCAGCCCCGGACGGAATGAGCAGTTCTTC CATSPGRNEQFF
TRBJ2-1 TRBD1 TRBV20-1 few TGCAGTGCACGCACAGGGGTGGGAAATGAGCAGTTCTTC CSARTGVGNEQFF
TRBJ1-2 TRBD1 TRBV28 NA TGTGCCAGCAGTTTGGCGGACAGGGGCTATGGCTACACCTTC CASSLADRGYGYTF
TRBJ2-1 NA TRBV4-3 few TGCGCCAGCAGCCAAGATGACAGAACCCATGAGCAGTTCTTC CASSQDDRTHEQFF
TRBJ2-1 NA TRBV18 many TGTGCCAGCTCTCTCCGGCATCTCGAGGGAAATGAGCAGTTCTTC CASSLRHLEGNEQFF
TRBJ1-1 TRBD1 TRBV5-1 many TGCGCCAGCAGCCCGACAGGGGGCCAGGGCACTGAAGCTTTCTTT CASSPTGGQGTEAFF
TRBJ2-7 TRBD2 TRBV9 NA TGTGCCAGCAGTACTTCAGCGGGGGCGGCCTACGAGCAGTACTTC CASSTSAGAAYEQYF
TRBJ2-7 TRBD2 TRBV7-6 many TGTGCCAGCAGCTTGGAGACTAGCGGGAGGGCCCCCCTCTCCTACGAGCAGTACTTC CASSLETSGRAPLSYEQYF